This T cell receptor beta chain was sequenced for a study of OX40 agonist ivuxolimab in advanced cancers. Study as a whole: Of the patients, three showed partial responses, one with hepatocellular carcinoma and two with cutaneous melanoma.

The repertoire was sequenced with immunoSEQ multiplex PCR; TCRdb's copy has only in-frame clones and lacks some. The table has fewer than 50,000 clones, nearly 90% seen once. The CDR3 is 15 residues long. Germline assignment: CDR1 MNHNS and CDR2 SASEGT. Trimming removed 1 base from V and 0 bases from J, with 4 bases in between. A word on this clone: Its antigen is unidentified.

Points from the study as a whole: There were also nonresponders showing low normalized T-cell clonal expansion.

The TCR was taken from an adult with an advanced solid tumor such as melanoma, head and neck, liver or kidney cancer. The material sequenced was CD4+ or CD8+ T cells sorted from blood, taken in a trial of the OX40 agonist ivuxolimab. V usage is TRBV6-1 and J usage is TRBJ2-6; D unresolved. CDR3 sequence (DNA): TGTGCCAGCAGTGAAGGGGCCTCTGGGGCCAACGTCCTGACTTTC. This encodes CASSEGASGANVLTF.